This TCR beta chain comes out of a study of CD8+ T cells in alopecia areata. General study results and limits: Between patients, shared TCR sequences were less clear than in mice. This was possibly due in part to HLA diversity in the patient population.

With regard to this clone: Antigen specificity is unknown.

Treatment meaning: oral pan-JAK inhibitor, 5-10 mg twice daily. cDNA prepared by RNA extraction and subsequent reverse transcription served as the template for sequencing. Data came from immunoSEQ multiplex PCR; TCRdb stores just in-frame clones and leaves some out. The sample carries 190,000 or so clones, 50% to 60% recorded once. CDR1 and CDR2 from the germline V gene are SNHLY and FYNNEI. The CDR3 has 13 residues. V gave up 5 bases and J gave up 9 bases, with 14 bases separating them. This receptor was identified in a human donor with alopecia areata. The sample consisted of CD4+ T cells sorted from blood, taken at week 4, from a patient treated with tofacitinib. This chain connects TRBV2 to TRBJ2-4; D unresolved. CDR3 amino acids: CASSPDGRGIQYF. The DNA for the CDR3 is TGTGCCAGCAGTCCTGACGGACGCGGCATTCAGTACTTC. Complete variable domain (other parts from reference TRBV2 and TRBJ2-4): EPEVTQTPSHQVTQMGQEVILRCVPISNHLYFYWYRQILGQKVEFLVSFYNNEISEKSEIFDDQFSVERPDGSNFTLKIRSTKLEDSAMYFCASSPDGRGIQYFGAGTRLSVL.